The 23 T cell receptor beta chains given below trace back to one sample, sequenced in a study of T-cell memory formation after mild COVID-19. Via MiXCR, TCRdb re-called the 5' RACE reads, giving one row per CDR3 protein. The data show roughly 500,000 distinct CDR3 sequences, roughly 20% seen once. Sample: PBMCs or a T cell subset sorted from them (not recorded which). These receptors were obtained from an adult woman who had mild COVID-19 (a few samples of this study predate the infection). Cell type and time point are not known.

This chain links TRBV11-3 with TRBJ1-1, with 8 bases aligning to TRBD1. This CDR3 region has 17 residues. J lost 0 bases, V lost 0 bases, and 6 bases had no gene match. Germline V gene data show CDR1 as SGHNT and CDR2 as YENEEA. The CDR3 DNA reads TGTGCCAGCAGCTTAGATCGGCAGGGGGCCATGAACACTGAAGCTTTCTTT. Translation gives CASSLDRQGAMNTEAFF.

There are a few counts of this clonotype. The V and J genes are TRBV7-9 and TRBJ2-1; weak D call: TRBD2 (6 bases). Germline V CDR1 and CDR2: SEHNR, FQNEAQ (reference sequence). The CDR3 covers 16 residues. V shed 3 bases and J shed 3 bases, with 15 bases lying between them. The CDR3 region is CASSFGTLTHYNEQFF. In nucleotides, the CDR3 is TGTGCCAGCAGCTTCGGGACTTTGACCCACTACAATGAGCAGTTCTTC. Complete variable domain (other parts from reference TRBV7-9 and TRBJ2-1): DTGVSQNPRHKITKRGQNVTFRCDPISEHNRLYWYRQTLGQGPEFLTYFQNEAQLEKSRLLSDRFSAERPKGSFSTLEIQRTEQGDSAMYLCASSFGTLTHYNEQFFGPGTRLTVL.

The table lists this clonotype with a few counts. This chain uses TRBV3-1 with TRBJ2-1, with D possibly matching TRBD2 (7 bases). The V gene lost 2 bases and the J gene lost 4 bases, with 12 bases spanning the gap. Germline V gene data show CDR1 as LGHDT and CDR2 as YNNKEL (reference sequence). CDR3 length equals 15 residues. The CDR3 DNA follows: TGTGCCAGCAGCCAATCGGGGGGCCCTTACAATGAGCAGTTCTTC. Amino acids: CASSQSGGPYNEQFF.

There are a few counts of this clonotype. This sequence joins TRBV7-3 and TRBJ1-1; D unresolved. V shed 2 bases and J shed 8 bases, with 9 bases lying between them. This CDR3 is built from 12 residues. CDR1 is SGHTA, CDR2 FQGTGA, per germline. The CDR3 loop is CASSLDTGEAFF. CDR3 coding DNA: TGTGCCAGCAGCTTAGATACGGGGGAAGCTTTCTTT.

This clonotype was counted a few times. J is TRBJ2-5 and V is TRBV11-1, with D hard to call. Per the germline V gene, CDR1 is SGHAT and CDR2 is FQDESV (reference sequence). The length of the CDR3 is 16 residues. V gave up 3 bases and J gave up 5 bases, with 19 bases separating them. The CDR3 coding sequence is TGTGCCAGCAGCTTTCGACCGTCGCTGCCCACTGAGACCCAGTACTTC. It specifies CASSFRPSLPTETQYF.

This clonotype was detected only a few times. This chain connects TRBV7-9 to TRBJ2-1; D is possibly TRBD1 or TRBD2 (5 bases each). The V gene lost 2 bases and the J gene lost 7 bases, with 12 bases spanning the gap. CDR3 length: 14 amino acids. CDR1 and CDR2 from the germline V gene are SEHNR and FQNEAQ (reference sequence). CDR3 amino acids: CASSLPGTPNEQFF. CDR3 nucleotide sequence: TGTGCCAGCAGCTTACCCGGGACCCCAAATGAGCAGTTCTTC. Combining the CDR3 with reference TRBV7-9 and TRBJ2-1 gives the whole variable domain DTGVSQNPRHKITKRGQNVTFRCDPISEHNRLYWYRQTLGQGPEFLTYFQNEAQLEKSRLLSDRFSAERPKGSFSTLEIQRTEQGDSAMYLCASSLPGTPNEQFFGPGTRLTVL.

The DNA of the CDR3 is TGTGCCTACGAGGGGAATGGACAGCCCCAGCATTTT. Protein sequence: CAYEGNGQPQHF. The chain has TRBV30 and TRBJ1-5; perhaps TRBD1 as D (5 bases). The ends were cut back, 7 bases at V and 7 bases at J, with 14 bases in the middle. The germline V gene has CDR1 GTSNPN and CDR2 SVGIG (reference sequence). This CDR3 has 12 residues.

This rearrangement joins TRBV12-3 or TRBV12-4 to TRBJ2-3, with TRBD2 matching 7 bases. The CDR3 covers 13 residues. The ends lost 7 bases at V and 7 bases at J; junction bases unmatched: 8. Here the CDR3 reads CASTLTSSNTQYF. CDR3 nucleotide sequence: TGTGCCAGCACACTGACTAGCTCTAATACGCAGTATTTT.

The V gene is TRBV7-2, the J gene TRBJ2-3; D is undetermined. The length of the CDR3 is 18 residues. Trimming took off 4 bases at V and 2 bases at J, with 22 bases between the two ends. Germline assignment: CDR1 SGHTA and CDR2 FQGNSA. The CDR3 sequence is CASSSAVGRSYFTDTQYF. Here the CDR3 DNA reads TGTGCCAGCAGCTCCGCGGTGGGTCGATCCTACTTCACAGATACGCAGTATTTT. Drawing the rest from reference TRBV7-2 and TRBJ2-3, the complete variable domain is GAGVSQSPSNKVTEKGKDVELRCDPISGHTALYWYRQSLGQGLEFLIYFQGNSAPDKSGLPSDRFSAERTGGSVSTLTIQRTQQEDSAVYLCASSSAVGRSYFTDTQYFGPGTRLTVL.

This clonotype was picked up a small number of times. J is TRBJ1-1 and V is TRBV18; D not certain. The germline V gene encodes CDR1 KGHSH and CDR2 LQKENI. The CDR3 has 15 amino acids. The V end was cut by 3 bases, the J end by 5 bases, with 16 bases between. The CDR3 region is CASSPLVGRGTEAFF. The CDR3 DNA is TGTGCCAGCTCACCCCTCGTGGGCCGGGGTACTGAAGCTTTCTTT.

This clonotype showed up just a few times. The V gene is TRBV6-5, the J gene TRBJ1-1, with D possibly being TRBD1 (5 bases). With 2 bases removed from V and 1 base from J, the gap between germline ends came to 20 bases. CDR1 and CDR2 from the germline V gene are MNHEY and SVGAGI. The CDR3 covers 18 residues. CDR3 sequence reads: CASSYAAADSPWNTEAFF. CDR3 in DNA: TGTGCCAGCAGTTACGCGGCGGCCGACAGCCCCTGGAACACTGAAGCTTTCTTT.

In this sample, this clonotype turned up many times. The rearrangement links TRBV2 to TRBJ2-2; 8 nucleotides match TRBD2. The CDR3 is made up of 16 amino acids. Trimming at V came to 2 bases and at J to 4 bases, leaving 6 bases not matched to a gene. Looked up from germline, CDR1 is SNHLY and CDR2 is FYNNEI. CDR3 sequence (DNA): TGTGCCAGCAGTGAATCTGGACTAGCTCTCACCGGGGAGCTGTTTTTT. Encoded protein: CASSESGLALTGELFF.

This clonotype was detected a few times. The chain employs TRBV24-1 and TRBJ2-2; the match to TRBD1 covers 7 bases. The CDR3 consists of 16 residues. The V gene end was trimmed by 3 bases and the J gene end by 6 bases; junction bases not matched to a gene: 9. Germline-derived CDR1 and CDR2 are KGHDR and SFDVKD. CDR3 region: CATSDPTGDVAGELFF. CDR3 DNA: TGTGCCACCAGTGATCCTACAGGGGATGTCGCCGGGGAGCTGTTTTTT.

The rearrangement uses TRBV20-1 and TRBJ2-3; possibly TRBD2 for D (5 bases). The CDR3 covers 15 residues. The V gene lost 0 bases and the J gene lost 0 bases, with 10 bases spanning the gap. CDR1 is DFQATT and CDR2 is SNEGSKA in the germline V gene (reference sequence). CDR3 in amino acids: CSARDPGSSTDTQYF. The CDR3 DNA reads TGCAGTGCTAGAGATCCGGGGAGCAGCACAGATACGCAGTATTTT.

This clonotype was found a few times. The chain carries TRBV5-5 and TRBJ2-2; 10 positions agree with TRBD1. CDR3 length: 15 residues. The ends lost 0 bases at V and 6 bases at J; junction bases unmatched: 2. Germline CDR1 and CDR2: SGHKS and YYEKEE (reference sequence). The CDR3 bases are TGTGCCAGCAGCTTGGCCGACAGGGGGCCCGGGGAGCTGTTTTTT. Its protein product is CASSLADRGPGELFF.

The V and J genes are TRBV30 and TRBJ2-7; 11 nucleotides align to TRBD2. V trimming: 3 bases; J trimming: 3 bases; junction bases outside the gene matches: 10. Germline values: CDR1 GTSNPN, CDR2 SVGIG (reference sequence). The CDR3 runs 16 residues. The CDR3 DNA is TGTGCCTGGAGCGTAGTCACTAGCGGGAGTATCTACGAGCAGTACTTC. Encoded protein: CAWSVVTSGSIYEQYF. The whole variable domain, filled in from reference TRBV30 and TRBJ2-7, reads SQTIHQWPATLVQPVGSPLSLECTVEGTSNPNLYWYRQAAGRGLQLLFYSVGIGQISSEVPQNLSASRPQDRQFILSSKKLLLSDSGFYLCAWSVVTSGSIYEQYFGPGTRLTVT.

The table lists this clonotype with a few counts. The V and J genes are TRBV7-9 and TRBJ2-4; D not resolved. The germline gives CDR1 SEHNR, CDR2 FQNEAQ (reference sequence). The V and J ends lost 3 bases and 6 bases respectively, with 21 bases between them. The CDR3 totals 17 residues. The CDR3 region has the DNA TGTGCCAGCAGCTTCCTTTCCGGGCCCAAGCCGAGAAACATTCAGTACTTC. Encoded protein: CASSFLSGPKPRNIQYF.

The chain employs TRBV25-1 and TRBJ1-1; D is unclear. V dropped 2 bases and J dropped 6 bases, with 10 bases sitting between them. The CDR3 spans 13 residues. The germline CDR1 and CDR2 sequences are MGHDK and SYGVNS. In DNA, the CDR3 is TGTGCCAGCAGTGAAAGTGTGAGGGCTGAAGCTTTCTTT. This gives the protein CASSESVRAEAFF.

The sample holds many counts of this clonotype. The CDR3 region is CSVVGGTWITLSQAKNIQYF. The CDR3 bases are TGCAGCGTTGTGGGGGGGACCTGGATTACCTTAAGCCAAGCCAAAAACATTCAGTACTTC. J is TRBJ2-4 and V is TRBV29-1; 7 nucleotides align to TRBD2. CDR1 is SQVTM, CDR2 ANQGSEA, per germline. The length of the CDR3 is 20 residues. V shed 4 bases and J 0 bases; nucleotides not matched to a gene: 21.

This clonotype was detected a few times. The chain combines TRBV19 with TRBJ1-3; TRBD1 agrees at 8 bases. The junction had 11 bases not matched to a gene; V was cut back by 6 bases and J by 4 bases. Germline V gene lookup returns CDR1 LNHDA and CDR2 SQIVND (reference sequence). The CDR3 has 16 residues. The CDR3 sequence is CASSNRTGLRGNTIYF. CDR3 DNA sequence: TGTGCCAGTAGCAATAGGACAGGGCTAAGAGGAAACACCATATATTTT.

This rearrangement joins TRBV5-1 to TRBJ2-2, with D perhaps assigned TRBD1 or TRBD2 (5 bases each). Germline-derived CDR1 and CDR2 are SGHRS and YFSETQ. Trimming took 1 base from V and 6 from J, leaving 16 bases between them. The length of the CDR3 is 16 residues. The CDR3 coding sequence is TGCGCCAGCAGCTTGATTGAGGGGTCGTCCGCCGGGGAGCTGTTTTTT. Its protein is CASSLIEGSSAGELFF.

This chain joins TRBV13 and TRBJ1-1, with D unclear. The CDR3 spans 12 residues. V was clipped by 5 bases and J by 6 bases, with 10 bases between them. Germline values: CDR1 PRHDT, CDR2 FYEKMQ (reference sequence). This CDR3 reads CASSPSTAEAFF. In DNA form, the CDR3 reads TGTGCCAGCAGCCCAAGTACGGCTGAAGCTTTCTTT.

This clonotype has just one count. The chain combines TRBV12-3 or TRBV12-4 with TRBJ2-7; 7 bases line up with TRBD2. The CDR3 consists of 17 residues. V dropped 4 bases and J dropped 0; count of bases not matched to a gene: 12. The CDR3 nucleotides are TGTGCCAGCAGTTCCCTTAGGAGCGGGGTATTCTCCTACGAGCAGTACTTC. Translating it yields CASSSLRSGVFSYEQYF.